This passage covers 15 T cell receptor beta chains from one sample sequenced in a study of shared clonotypes between healthy human individuals. The protocol was immunoSEQ multiplex PCR, while the TCRdb copy is restricted to in-frame clones and leaves out a portion. In the table there are about 380,000 clones, approximately 96% of which are singletons. The sequenced sample consisted of memory CD8+ T cells sorted from blood. Subset here: CD45RO+ cells pooled with CCR7-negative TemRA cells. Receptors originate from a man younger than 40 in good health.

This chain links TRBV10-3 with TRBJ2-3; TRBD1 aligns across 8 bases. From germline, CDR1 is ENHRY and CDR2 SYGVKD. This CDR3 is 14 amino acids long. V lost 5 bases and J lost 3; bases outside the gene matches: 4. CDR3 amino acids: CAISSGTGTDTQYF. DNA of the CDR3: TGTGCCATCAGTTCCGGGACAGGTACAGATACGCAGTATTTT.

In its sample, this clone was seen once. The J gene is TRBJ2-1, the V gene TRBV9; D uncertain. Trimming stripped 0 bases from V and 5 bases from J, with 6 bases between. Germline V gene lookup returns CDR1 SGDLS and CDR2 YYNGEE. This CDR3 is built from 13 residues. CDR3 DNA sequence: TGTGCCAGCAGCGTAGCTGCGGACAATGAGCAGTTCTTC. This translates into CASSVAADNEQFF.

This chain links TRBV28 with TRBJ2-5; 7 bases are shared with TRBD1. J lost 2 bases, V lost 3 bases, and 3 bases had no gene match. CDR3 length: 14 amino acids. Per the germline V gene, CDR1 is MDHEN and CDR2 is SYDVKM. The CDR3: CASSLTGKQETQYF. CDR3 bases: TGTGCCAGCAGTTTGACAGGGAAGCAAGAGACCCAGTACTTC.

The count of this clone is one. This chain links TRBV7-6 with TRBJ2-7; D is uncertain. CDR3 size: 14 residues. V was shortened by 2 bases and J by 3 bases, with 11 bases between the two germline ends. Germline CDR1 SGHVS, CDR2 FNYEAQ. The CDR3 here is CASSLSNGGYEQYF. As DNA, the CDR3 is TGTGCCAGCAGCTTAAGTAATGGCGGCTACGAGCAGTACTTC.

This clone was picked up a small number of times. V and J are TRBV5-1 and TRBJ2-3, with unresolved D. This CDR3 comprises 12 residues. Germline V gene sequence: CDR1 SGHRS, CDR2 YFSETQ. Between the trimmed V and J ends, which lost 0 bases and 8 bases, there was a span of 7 bases. Here the CDR3 DNA reads TGCGCCAGCAGCTTGGACGTTGCTACGCAGTATTTT. Translation: CASSLDVATQYF.

This sequence joins TRBV28 and TRBJ2-7, with 10 bases fitting TRBD2. V shed 5 bases, J shed 1 base, and the junction held 8 bases outside the gene matches. The CDR3 has 16 amino acids. Germline CDR1 is MDHEN and CDR2 is SYDVKM. The chain's CDR3 is CASSLHLAGGSYEQYF. CDR3 in DNA: TGTGCCAGCAGTCTACATTTAGCGGGAGGATCCTACGAGCAGTACTTC.

The chain links TRBV4-1 to TRBJ2-5, with 10 positions matching TRBD1. This CDR3 has 16 residues. The V gene end was trimmed by 4 bases and the J gene end by 5 bases; junction bases not matched to a gene: 10. The V gene's germline CDR1 is MGHRA and CDR2 YSYEKL. The CDR3 loop reads CASSRRQGAVGETQYF. The CDR3 nucleotides are TGCGCCAGCAGCCGCCGACAGGGGGCAGTTGGGGAGACCCAGTACTTC.

The chain employs TRBV6-6 and TRBJ1-1, with D hard to call. CDR3 size: 13 residues. The germline V and J ends were trimmed by 7 bases and 1 base, with 10 bases remaining between them. Germline CDR1 and CDR2: MNHNY and SVGAGI (reference sequence). The CDR3 loop is CASTPRQNTEAFF. As DNA, the CDR3 is TGTGCCAGCACTCCCAGGCAGAACACTGAAGCTTTCTTT.

The rearrangement joins TRBV6-1 to TRBJ1-5; the match to TRBD1 covers 9 bases. This CDR3 has 13 residues. The germline V gene has CDR1 MNHNS and CDR2 SASEGT. The J segment lost 8 bases and the V segment lost 6 bases, leaving 5 bases of the junction unmatched. CDR3 sequence reads: CASRPGQGEPQHF. CDR3 sequence (DNA): TGTGCCAGCAGACCGGGACAGGGTGAGCCCCAGCATTTT.

The chain recombines TRBV5-1 with TRBJ1-2, with D hard to call. This CDR3 comprises 14 residues. CDR1 and CDR2 from the germline V gene are SGHRS and YFSETQ. Trimming took off 0 bases at V and 4 bases at J, with 10 bases between the two ends. The CDR3 coding sequence is TGCGCCAGCAGCTTGGCTACAGCGTCCTATGGCTACACCTTC. Translation: CASSLATASYGYTF.

This chain joins TRBV4-2 and TRBJ2-2, with 9 bases matching TRBD2. Germline V gene lookup returns CDR1 LGHNA and CDR2 YNFKEQ. The CDR3 consists of 17 residues. V shed 1 base, J shed 5 bases, and the junction held 8 bases outside the gene matches. CDR3 sequence reads: CASSQGLAGLVTGELFF. In DNA form, the CDR3 reads TGTGCCAGCAGCCAAGGTCTAGCGGGATTAGTAACCGGGGAGCTGTTTTTT.

The chain uses TRBV28 and TRBJ1-1, with TRBD1 matching over 7 bases. With 6 bases clipped from V and 10 bases from J, the junction kept 17 bases outside the gene matches. CDR1 and CDR2 (germline): MDHEN, SYDVKM. The CDR3 length is 15 residues. The CDR3 DNA reads as TGTGCCAGCAGCCCCGCCGGGACAGAGCGGGCAAGAGCTTTCTTT. Protein sequence: CASSPAGTERARAFF. Filled out from reference TRBV28 and TRBJ1-1, the complete variable domain reads DVKVTQSSRYLVKRTGEKVFLECVQDMDHENMFWYRQDPGLGLRLIYFSYDVKMKEKGDIPEGYSVSREKKERFSLILESASTNQTSMYLCASSPAGTERARAFFGQGTRLTVV.

The chain links TRBV15 to TRBJ2-2; D is perhaps TRBD1 (6 bases). In germline, CDR1 is LNHNV, CDR2 YYDKDF (reference sequence). The CDR3 runs 13 residues. V dropped 8 bases and J dropped 0 bases, with 7 bases sitting between them. Written as DNA, the CDR3 is TGTGCCACCCAGGGGACGAACACCGGGGAGCTGTTTTTT. It yields the protein CATQGTNTGELFF.

J is TRBJ2-7 and V is TRBV19; 9 nucleotides align to TRBD2. The CDR3 extends over 15 amino acids. Germline-derived CDR1 and CDR2 are LNHDA and SQIVND (reference sequence). Unmatched junction bases numbered 10, after V lost 3 bases and J lost 7 bases. The CDR3 bases are TGTGCCAGTAGTATCTATCTGGTAGCGGGAGAGGAGCAGTACTTC. Protein product: CASSIYLVAGEEQYF. The full variable domain, completed using reference TRBV19 and TRBJ2-7, is DGGITQSPKYLFRKEGQNVTLSCEQNLNHDAMYWYRQDPGQGLRLIYYSQIVNDFQKGDIAEGYSVSREKKESFPLTVTSAQKNPTAFYLCASSIYLVAGEEQYFGPGTRLTVT.

The chain recombines TRBV15 with TRBJ2-3; the D gene is possibly TRBD2 (6 bases). V was trimmed by 1 base and J by 3 bases, leaving 14 bases between them. Germline V gene data show CDR1 as LNHNV and CDR2 as YYDKDF (reference sequence). This CDR3 has 16 residues. The CDR3 region has the DNA TGTGCCACCAGCAGAGCTGGGGGGAGAGGGACAGATACGCAGTATTTT. Amino acid sequence: CATSRAGGRGTDTQYF.